This record concerns one T cell receptor beta chain sequence. The target antigen is unknown. This entry belongs to a study of cytomegalovirus exposure and HLA in healthy donors. General observations from the study: Analysis was performed later, and it showed HLA-associated TCR beta chains to be more clonally expanded than equally common others.

In the PCR, 60 Vbeta and 13 Jbeta primers were used. Method: immunoSEQ multiplex PCR; TCRdb's copy keeps in-frame clones and lacks some. Its table records roughly 27,000 clones. The source material was PBMCs. This sequence was found in a man aged 25 to 40 in good health and CMV-seronegative.

CDR3 amino acids: CASSLSTGDYEQYF. The CDR3 coding sequence is TGTGCCAGCAGTTTATCCACAGGGGACTACGAGCAGTACTTC. The chain employs TRBV7-9 and TRBJ2-7; 7 positions agree with TRBD1. J gave up 3 bases and V 6 bases, and 8 bases lay outside the gene matches. The CDR3 consists of 14 residues. Per the germline V gene, CDR1 is SEHNR and CDR2 is FQNEAQ (reference sequence). The entire variable domain, with the rest obtained from reference TRBV7-9 and TRBJ2-7, is as follows: DTGVSQNPRHKITKRGQNVTFRCDPISEHNRLYWYRQTLGQGPEFLTYFQNEAQLEKSRLLSDRFSAERPKGSFSTLEIQRTEQGDSAMYLCASSLSTGDYEQYFGPGTRLTVT.